This T cell receptor (beta chain) was recovered during a study of blood T cell repertoires in COVID-19. Looking at the study overall: Whether acute or convalescent, the COVID-19 samples came from the United States, Italy and Spain. Sources were T cells, B-cell-depleted T cells, or PBMCs; the material itself was cDNA or gDNA.

This CDR3 is 15 amino acids long. From germline, CDR1 is LNHDA and CDR2 SQIVND (reference sequence). Trimming cost V 2 bases and J 2 bases; bases outside gene matches: 1. Authors' methods: Reference gene primers were amplified, and this amplification served to estimate nucleated cell counts. Clones were read by immunoSEQ multiplex PCR, and TCRdb kept only the in-frame ones, dropping some. D and trimming were read from the DNA, whereas the V and J calls and clone size are those reported in that table. The sample records about 160,000 clones, roughly 93% being singletons. Source material: peripheral blood. The source is a man younger than 30 with acute or convalescent COVID-19. This chain uses TRBV19 with TRBJ1-5, with TRBD1 identical over 9 bases. The CDR3 DNA is TGTGCCAGTAGTATAAGGGACAGGGGCAATCAGCCCCAGCATTTT. This translates into CASSIRDRGNQPQHF.